Below, one TCR beta chain is given with its context. Data came from immunoSEQ multiplex PCR; TCRdb stores just in-frame clones and leaves some out. The sample shows 160,000 or so clones, approximately 91% of them seen only once. The CDR3 spans 17 residues. CDR1 and CDR2 (germline): SEHNR, FQNEAQ (reference sequence). The ends were cut back, 5 bases at V and 1 base at J, with 20 bases in the middle. These data come from a study of lymphopenia after photon versus proton radiotherapy. The sample consisted of peripheral blood, taken from a patient treated with photon-based radiotherapy. The V gene is TRBV7-9, the J gene TRBJ1-1, with D unclear. This receptor was identified in a man aged 45 to 65 with gastric cancer. Here the CDR3 DNA reads TGTGCCAGCAGCACCCGCTGGACTCGACGGGGGAACACTGAAGCTTTCTTT. This sequence encodes CASSTRWTRRGNTEAFF.